The rows below give T cell receptor beta chains drawn from one sample of a study of Graves' ophthalmopathy and Graves' hyperthyroidism. TCRdb reprocessed the multiplex PCR reads with MiXCR, giving one entry per CDR3 protein. This sample carries hundreds of thousands of distinct CDR3 sequences, around 21% of them seen once, and the ten largest clones take roughly 3%. Input material: peripheral blood. The receptors originated from a woman in her late teens or twenties with stable Graves' hyperthyroidism. The CDR3 runs from the conserved cysteine through the conserved F or W. D genes are given only for firm matches. Only some rows state a clone size, as once, few, many or a class for expanded clones.

V gene	J gene	D gene	clone size	CDR3 DNA	CDR3 protein
TRBV5-1	TRBJ2-6	-	many	TGCGCCAGCAGCGTTCTTGGGCGCTCTGGGGCCAACGTCCTGACTTTC	CASSVLGRSGANVLTF
TRBV11-2	TRBJ2-4	TRBD2	-	TGTGCCAGCAGCTTAACGGGAGGAGGCTGGGGAAACATTAAGTACTTC	CASSLTGGGWGNIKYF
TRBV29-1	TRBJ2-7	TRBD2	many	TGCAGCGTTGAAGGCCTAGCGGGAGTTAGGAACGAGCAGTACTTC	CSVEGLAGVRNEQYF
TRBV9	TRBJ2-5	-	few	TGTGCCAGCAGCGTAGCGCCTTCCCAAGAGACCCAGTACTTC	CASSVAPSQETQYF
TRBV15	TRBJ1-1	-	many	TGTGCCACCAGCAGAGATCGGTCAGGGAACACTGAAGCTTTCTTT	CATSRDRSGNTEAFF
TRBV25-1	TRBJ2-7	TRBD1	many	TGTGCCAGCAGTGGGATGAAGGGACAGTTGACCTACGAGCAGTACTTC	CASSGMKGQLTYEQYF
TRBV2	TRBJ1-1	TRBD1	-	TGTGCCAGCAGCGTACCCCCGGGACAGGGTTGGGGAGAAGCTTTCTTT	CASSVPPGQGWGEAFF
TRBV6-1	TRBJ2-7	-	many	TGTGCCAGCAGTGAAGATATAGGGGGGGCCGGGGAGCAGTACTTC	CASSEDIGGAGEQYF
TRBV6-5	TRBJ2-7	TRBD2	many	TGTGCCAGCAGTTACTCGACGGGGGGTAGCTACGAGCAGTACTTC	CASSYSTGGSYEQYF
TRBV3-1	TRBJ1-6	-	-	TGTGCCAGCAGCCAAGCGGATAGGCCCCTCCACTTT	CASSQADRPLHF
TRBV20-1	TRBJ1-2	-	many	TGCAGTGCTAGACCGAATCAACAGCCTAACTATGGCTACACCTTC	CSARPNQQPNYGYTF
TRBV28	TRBJ2-7	-	many	TGTGCCAGCAGTTCCCCGGCCCGCTCCTACGAGCAGTACTTC	CASSSPARSYEQYF
TRBV7-3	TRBJ2-7	-	-	TGTGCCAGCAGCCCCGGCAGAATTTCTGCCGAGCAGTACTTC	CASSPGRISAEQYF
TRBV9	TRBJ1-1	-	-	TGTGCCAGCAGCGTAGCTGGGACGGCTAACACTGAAGCTTTCTTT	CASSVAGTANTEAFF
TRBV30	TRBJ1-5	-	-	TGTGCCTGGAGTGGGGGCAATCAGCCCCAGCATTTT	CAWSGGNQPQHF
TRBV6-2/TRBV6-3	TRBJ1-1	-	-	TGTGCCAGCAGTTCCGACAGCTGGAACACTGAAGCTTTCTTT	CASSSDSWNTEAFF
TRBV4-1	TRBJ1-2	TRBD1	many	TGCGCCAGCAGCCAATCTCCGGGACAGAAGAACTATGGCTACACCTTC	CASSQSPGQKNYGYTF
TRBV20-1	TRBJ2-5	TRBD2	many	TGCAGTGCTAGAAACCCCGGGAGGGCCGGGGAGACCCAGTACTTC	CSARNPGRAGETQYF
TRBV6-5	TRBJ2-4	-	many	TGTGCCAGCAGTTACTCGAGCGGCAAGATTCAGTACTTC	CASSYSSGKIQYF
TRBV11-2	TRBJ1-5	-	few	TGTGCCAGCAGCTTAAGGGGGGGGGTTCAGCCCCAGCATTTT	CASSLRGGVQPQHF
TRBV6-2/TRBV6-3	TRBJ2-7	-	many	TGTGCCAGCAGTCGGACCTCATATTACGAGCAGTACTTC	CASSRTSYYEQYF
TRBV4-3	TRBJ2-7	TRBD2	many	TGCGCCAGCAGCCAAGATACTAGCGGGAGCTCCTACGAGCAGTACTTC	CASSQDTSGSSYEQYF
TRBV27	TRBJ2-2	-	once	TGTGCCAGCCACTCGTGGGAGGCGAACACCGGGGAGCTGTTTTTT	CASHSWEANTGELFF
TRBV12-3/TRBV12-4	TRBJ1-2	-	many	TGTGCCATCATTAAATCTGGGGAGGAACACTATGGCTACACCTTC	CAIIKSGEEHYGYTF
TRBV7-9	TRBJ1-2	-	many	TGTGCCAGCAGCTTAGGCCCGGATGGCTACACCTTC	CASSLGPDGYTF
TRBV12-3/TRBV12-4	TRBJ2-5	TRBD2	-	TGTGCCAGCAGTTTGAGGACTAGCGGGATTTTTGCCCAGTACTTC	CASSLRTSGIFAQYF
TRBV7-2	TRBJ1-5	-	many	TGTGCCAGCAGCTTAGCACCAGAGGGCCGGCGACAGCCCCAGCATTTT	CASSLAPEGRRQPQHF
TRBV20-1	TRBJ2-2	TRBD1	many	TGCAGTGCTCACTGGACAGGTGGTACCGGGGAGCTGTTTTTT	CSAHWTGGTGELFF
TRBV28	TRBJ2-7	-	many	TGTGCCAGCCTTCAGGGGGGCAGAAGCTCCTACGAGCAGTACTTC	CASLQGGRSSYEQYF
TRBV11-2	TRBJ2-7	-	many	TGTGCCAGCAGCTTAGGACTCCCCGTTGGGTACGAGCAGTACTTC	CASSLGLPVGYEQYF
TRBV15	TRBJ2-7	TRBD2	many	TGTGCCACCAGCAGAGAGGGCGGGAGAACCCCCTACGAGCAGTACTTC	CATSREGGRTPYEQYF
TRBV10-3	TRBJ1-2	-	-	TGTGCCATCAGTGAGTCGATATTTGTCCGGGGGCGAGACTATGGCTACACCTTC	CAISESIFVRGRDYGYTF
TRBV11-2	TRBJ2-3	-	few	TGTGCCAGCAGCTTAAGATGGGGCTACTTCGTGACAGATACGCAGTATTTT	CASSLRWGYFVTDTQYF
TRBV29-1	TRBJ2-7	TRBD1	many	TGCAGCGTATCACAGGGGATTACTTACGAGCAGTACTTC	CSVSQGITYEQYF
TRBV6-2/TRBV6-3	TRBJ1-2	-	many	TGTGCCAGCAGTTATTGGGGGAGTCGTGGCTACACCTTC	CASSYWGSRGYTF
TRBV15	TRBJ2-4	-	many	TGTGCCACCAGCAGAGGGGCCAGGGTTGCCAAAAACATTAAGTACTTC	CATSRGARVAKNIKYF
TRBV7-2	TRBJ2-5	TRBD2	few	TGTGCCAGCAGCTTATCCGGGACTAGCGCCACCCAGTACTTC	CASSLSGTSATQYF
TRBV28	TRBJ1-2	TRBD1	-	TGTGCCAGCAGTTTAGGGACAGGGGGCCAACGTGGTGGCTACACCTTC	CASSLGTGGQRGGYTF
TRBV5-6	TRBJ2-7	-	many	TGTGCCAGCAGCAGAGGTTTCGGCGAGCAGTACTTC	CASSRGFGEQYF
TRBV2	TRBJ1-3	-	-	TGTGCCAGCAGTGTTGACTTGGGAAACACCATATATTTT	CASSVDLGNTIYF
TRBV20-1	TRBJ2-5	TRBD2	many	TGCAGTGCTAGGGACAGAGTGGCGGGAGGGCTACTAGAGACCCAGTACTTC	CSARDRVAGGLLETQYF
TRBV6-2/TRBV6-3	TRBJ2-7	TRBD2	many	TGTGCCAGCACCCCCCCCGGGACTACCGAGCAGTACTTC	CASTPPGTTEQYF